This TCR beta chain was identified in a study of pediatric ulcerative colitis. Profiling relied on immunoSEQ multiplex PCR, and the TCRdb table lists in-frame clones only, not all of them. The table includes around 30,000 clones, roughly four fifths detected once. This clone was seen a single time. Sequencing was done on a sample of blood. The clonotype comes from a boy between 10 and 17 years old with severe ulcerative colitis.

The DNA for the CDR3 is TGTGCCTGGAGTGATACCTTAGGGCTGCCACCCCTCCACTTT. As protein: CAWSDTLGLPPLHF. The chain is built from TRBV30 and TRBJ1-6; D is uncertain. V lost 1 base to trimming and J lost 11 bases, with 15 bases between them. The CDR3 runs 14 residues. Germline lookup yields CDR1 GTSNPN and CDR2 SVGIG (reference sequence).